This T cell receptor beta chain appears in the sequencing data of a study of OX40 agonist ivuxolimab in advanced cancers. Overall study context: Patients received ivuxolimab, an agonistic anti-OX40 (CD134) antibody. Averaging 60 years in age, with a range of roughly 20 to 90, the cohort was around 85% male.

CDR3 length: 15 residues. The V and J ends lost 3 bases and 7 bases respectively, with 17 bases between them. Looked up from germline, CDR1 is SGHRS and CDR2 is YFSETQ. Blood samples were obtained at baseline, cycle 4 day 1, and cycle 7 day 1. Only in-frame clones appear in the TCRdb table, and some are missing; sequencing was by immunoSEQ multiplex PCR. The table shows about 76,000 clones, with 85% occurring only once. The rearrangement links TRBV5-1 to TRBJ2-1; weak D call: TRBD2 (5 bases). The sequencing here drew on CD4+ or CD8+ T cells sorted from blood, taken in a trial of the OX40 agonist ivuxolimab. The receptor comes from an adult with an advanced solid tumor such as melanoma, head and neck, liver or kidney cancer. CDR3 loop: CASSSDTGYLNEQFF. The DNA for the CDR3 is TGCGCCAGCAGCTCTGACACGGGATATTTAAATGAGCAGTTCTTC.